This T cell receptor beta chain was sequenced for a study of memory CD4+ T cells and cytomegalovirus serostatus. Study context: Of the healthy Belgian adults, several were CMV seropositive and more than 20 seronegative.

A word on this clone: The antigen is unknown.

Original processing notes: After removing out-of-frame reads, 2,204,828 distinct TCRbeta sequences remained. Only in-frame clones appear in the TCRdb table, and some are missing; sequencing was by immunoSEQ multiplex PCR. The V and J calls and the clone size are those of that table, but D and trimming were determined from the DNA. The sample has about 52,000 clones; around 83% are singletons. The sort gate was single viable CD3+CD4+CD8-CD45RO+ cells for memory CD4+ T cells. Germline CDR1 reads SGDLS; CDR2 reads YYNGEE. There are 18 residues in the CDR3. V was pared by 4 bases and J by 5 bases, with 25 bases between. Study observations and caveats: Of 150 to 200 reported CMV TCRbeta sequences, about 67 were found in memory CD4+ repertoires. Suggested: most of the CMV-linked TCR signature lies in CD4+ memory cells.

The sample taken for sequencing was memory CD4+ T cells from blood. This sequence joins TRBV9 and TRBJ2-1, with D tentatively TRBD2 (6 bases). This clonotype originated in an adult in good health and CMV-seropositive. The CDR3 coding sequence is TGTGCCAGCAGCCCCCGGGGAGGACTGGGGGGACCGAACAATGAGCAGTTCTTC. It yields the protein CASSPRGGLGGPNNEQFF. The entire variable domain, with the rest obtained from reference TRBV9 and TRBJ2-1, is as follows: DSGVTQTPKHLITATGQRVTLRCSPRSGDLSVYWYQQSLDQGLQFLIQYYNGEERAKGNILERFSAQQFPDLHSELNLSSLELGDSALYFCASSPRGGLGGPNNEQFFGPGTRLTVL.